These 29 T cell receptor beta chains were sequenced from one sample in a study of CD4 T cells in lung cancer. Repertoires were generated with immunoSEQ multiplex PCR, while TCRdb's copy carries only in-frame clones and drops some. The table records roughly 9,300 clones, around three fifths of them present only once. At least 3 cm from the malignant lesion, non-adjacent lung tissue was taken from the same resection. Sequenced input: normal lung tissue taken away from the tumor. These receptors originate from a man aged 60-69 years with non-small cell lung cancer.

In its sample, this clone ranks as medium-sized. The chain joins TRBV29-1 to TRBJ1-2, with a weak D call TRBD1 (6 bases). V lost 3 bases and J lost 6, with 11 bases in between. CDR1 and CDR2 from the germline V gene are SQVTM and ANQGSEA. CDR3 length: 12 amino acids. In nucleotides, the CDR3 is TGCAGCGTTGACGACAGGCTCCATGGCTACACCTTC. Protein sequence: CSVDDRLHGYTF.

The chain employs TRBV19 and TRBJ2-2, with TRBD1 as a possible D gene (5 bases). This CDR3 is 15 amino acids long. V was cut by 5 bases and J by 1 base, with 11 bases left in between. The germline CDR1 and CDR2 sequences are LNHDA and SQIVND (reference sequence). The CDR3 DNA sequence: TGTGCCAGTAGTTGGGGCTTCGGGAACACCGGGGAGCTGTTTTTT. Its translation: CASSWGFGNTGELFF.

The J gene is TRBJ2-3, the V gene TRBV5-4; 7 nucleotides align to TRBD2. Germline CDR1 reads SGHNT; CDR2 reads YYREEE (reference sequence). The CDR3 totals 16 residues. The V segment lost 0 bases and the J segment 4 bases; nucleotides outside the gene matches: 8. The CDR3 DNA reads TGTGCCAGCAGCTTGGCCGCGGGAGTAGGGGCAGATACGCAGTATTTT. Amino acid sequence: CASSLAAGVGADTQYF.

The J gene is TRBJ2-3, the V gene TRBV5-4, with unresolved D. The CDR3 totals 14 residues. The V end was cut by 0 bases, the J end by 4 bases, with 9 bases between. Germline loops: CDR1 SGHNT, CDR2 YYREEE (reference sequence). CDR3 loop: CASSLAGPADTQYF. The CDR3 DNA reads TGTGCCAGCAGCTTGGCTGGCCCAGCAGATACGCAGTATTTT.

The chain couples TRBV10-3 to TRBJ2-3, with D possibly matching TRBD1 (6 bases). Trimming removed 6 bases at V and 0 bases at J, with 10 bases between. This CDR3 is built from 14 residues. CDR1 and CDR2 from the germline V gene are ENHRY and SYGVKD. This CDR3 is CAIRPGQSTDTQYF. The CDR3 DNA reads TGTGCCATCAGGCCGGGACAAAGCACAGATACGCAGTATTTT.

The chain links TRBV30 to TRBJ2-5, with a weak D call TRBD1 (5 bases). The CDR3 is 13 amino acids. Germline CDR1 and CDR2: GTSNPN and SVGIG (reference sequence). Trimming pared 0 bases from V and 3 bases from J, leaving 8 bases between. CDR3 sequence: CAWSVTREETQYF. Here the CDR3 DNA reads TGTGCCTGGAGTGTAACCAGGGAAGAGACCCAGTACTTC.

CDR3 sequence reads: CASSLGLKEQPQHF. CDR3 nucleotides: TGTGCCAGCAGCTTGGGACTTAAGGAACAGCCCCAGCATTTT. This sequence joins TRBV5-6 and TRBJ1-5; D not certain. V was pared by 0 bases and J by 7 bases, with 11 bases between. CDR1 is SGHDT and CDR2 is YYEEEE in the germline V gene. The CDR3 consists of 14 residues.

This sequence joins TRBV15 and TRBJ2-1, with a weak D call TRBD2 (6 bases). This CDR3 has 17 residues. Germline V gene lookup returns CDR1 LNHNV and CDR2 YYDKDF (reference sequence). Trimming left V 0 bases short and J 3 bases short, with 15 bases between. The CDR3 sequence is CATSRDLRRAVYNEQFF. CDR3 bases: TGTGCCACCAGCAGAGACTTGAGGAGGGCCGTCTACAATGAGCAGTTCTTC.

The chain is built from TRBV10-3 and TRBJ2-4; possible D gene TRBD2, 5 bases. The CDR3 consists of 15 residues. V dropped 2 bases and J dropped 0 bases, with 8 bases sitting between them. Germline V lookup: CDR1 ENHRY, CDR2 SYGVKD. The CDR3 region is CAISEGGLAKNIQYF. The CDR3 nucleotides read TGTGCCATCAGTGAGGGTGGACTAGCCAAAAACATTCAGTACTTC.

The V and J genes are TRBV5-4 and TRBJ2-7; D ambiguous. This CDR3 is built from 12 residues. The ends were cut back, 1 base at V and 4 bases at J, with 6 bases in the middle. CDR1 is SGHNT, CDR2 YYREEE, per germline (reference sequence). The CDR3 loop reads CASSLNSYEQYV. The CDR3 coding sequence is TGTGCCAGCAGCTTGAACAGTTACGAGCAGTACGTC.

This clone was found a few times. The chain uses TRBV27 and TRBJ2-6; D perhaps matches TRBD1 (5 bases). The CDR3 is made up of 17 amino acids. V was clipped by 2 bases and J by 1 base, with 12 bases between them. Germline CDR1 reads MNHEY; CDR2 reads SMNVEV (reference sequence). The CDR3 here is CASSLTLRQSGANVLTF. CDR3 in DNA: TGTGCCAGCAGTTTAACCCTTAGACAGTCTGGGGCCAACGTCCTGACTTTC.

The CDR3 DNA reads TGTGCCAGCAGCCTAGGGACAGTGGTCAATCAGCCCCAGCATTTT. This sequence encodes CASSLGTVVNQPQHF. V usage is TRBV7-9 and J usage is TRBJ1-5; 7 positions match TRBD1. Germline assignment: CDR1 SEHNR and CDR2 FQNEAQ (reference sequence). The J segment lost 3 bases and the V segment lost 5 bases, leaving 7 bases of the junction unmatched. This CDR3 is 15 amino acids long.

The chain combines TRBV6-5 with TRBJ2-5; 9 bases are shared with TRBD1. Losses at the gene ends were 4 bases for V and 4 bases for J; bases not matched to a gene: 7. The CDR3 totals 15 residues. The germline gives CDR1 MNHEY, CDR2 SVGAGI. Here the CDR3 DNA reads TGTGCCAGCAGTTCCTCCGGGACAGGGACAGAGACCCAGTACTTC. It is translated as CASSSSGTGTETQYF.

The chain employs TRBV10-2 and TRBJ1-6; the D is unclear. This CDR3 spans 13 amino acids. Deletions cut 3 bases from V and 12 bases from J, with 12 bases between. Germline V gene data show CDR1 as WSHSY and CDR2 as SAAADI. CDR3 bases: TGCGCCAGCAGTGAAAGCCTAGAACGACCCCTCCACTTT. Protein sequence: CASSESLERPLHF.

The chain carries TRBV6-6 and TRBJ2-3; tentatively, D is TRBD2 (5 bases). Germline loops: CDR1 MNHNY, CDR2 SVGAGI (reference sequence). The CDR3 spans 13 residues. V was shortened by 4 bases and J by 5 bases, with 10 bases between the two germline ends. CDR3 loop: CASSSGIGDTQYF. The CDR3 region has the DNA TGTGCCAGCAGTTCCGGGATCGGAGATACGCAGTATTTT.

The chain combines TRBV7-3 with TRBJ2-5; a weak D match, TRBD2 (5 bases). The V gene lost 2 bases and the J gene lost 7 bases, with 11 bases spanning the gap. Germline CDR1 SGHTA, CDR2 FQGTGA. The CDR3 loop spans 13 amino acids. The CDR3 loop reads CASSLVGSGTQYF. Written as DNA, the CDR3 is TGTGCCAGCAGCTTAGTAGGGAGCGGGACCCAGTACTTC.

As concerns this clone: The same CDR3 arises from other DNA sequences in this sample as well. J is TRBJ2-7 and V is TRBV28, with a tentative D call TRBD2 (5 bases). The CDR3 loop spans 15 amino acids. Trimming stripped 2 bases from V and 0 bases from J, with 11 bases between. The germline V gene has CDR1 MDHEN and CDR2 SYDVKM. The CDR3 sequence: CASSLGGYSSYEQYF. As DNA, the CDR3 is TGTGCCAGCAGTTTAGGCGGGTATAGCTCCTACGAGCAGTACTTC.

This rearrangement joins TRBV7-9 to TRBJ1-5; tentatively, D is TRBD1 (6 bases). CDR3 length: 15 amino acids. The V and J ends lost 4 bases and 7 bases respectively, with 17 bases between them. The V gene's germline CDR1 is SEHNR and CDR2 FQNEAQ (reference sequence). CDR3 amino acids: CASSSFGGARQPQHF. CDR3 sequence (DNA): TGTGCCAGCAGCTCTTTTGGGGGGGCAAGGCAGCCCCAGCATTTT.

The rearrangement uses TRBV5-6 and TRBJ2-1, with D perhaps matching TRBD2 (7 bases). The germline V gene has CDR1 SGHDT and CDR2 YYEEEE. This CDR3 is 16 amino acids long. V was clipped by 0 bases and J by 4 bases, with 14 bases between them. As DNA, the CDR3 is TGTGCCAGCAGCTTGGAGGGGGGGCAAGTATACAATGAGCAGTTCTTC. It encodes CASSLEGGQVYNEQFF.

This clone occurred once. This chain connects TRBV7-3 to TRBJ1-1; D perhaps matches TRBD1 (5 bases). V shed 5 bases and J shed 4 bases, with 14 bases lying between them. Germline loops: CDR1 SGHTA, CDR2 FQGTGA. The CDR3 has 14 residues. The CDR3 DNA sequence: TGTGCCAGCAGCGCGGACGGGGGTATCACTGAAGCTTTCTTT. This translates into CASSADGGITEAFF.

CDR3 coding DNA: TGTGCCAGCAGTGGGACTAAAGATACGCAGTATTTT. Protein product: CASSGTKDTQYF. The V gene is TRBV2, the J gene TRBJ2-3, with a possible D match to TRBD2 (6 bases). The CDR3 is 12 residues long. The V gene's germline CDR1 is SNHLY and CDR2 FYNNEI. V lost 4 bases and J lost 5, with 7 bases in between. The entire variable domain, with the rest obtained from reference TRBV2 and TRBJ2-3, is as follows: EPEVTQTPSHQVTQMGQEVILRCVPISNHLYFYWYRQILGQKVEFLVSFYNNEISEKSEIFDDQFSVERPDGSNFTLKIRSTKLEDSAMYFCASSGTKDTQYFGPGTRLTVL.

As DNA, the CDR3 is TGTGCCAGCAGCCAAGAAGGGACAGGGAAATTCGGAAACACCATATATTTT. Encoded protein: CASSQEGTGKFGNTIYF. The genes are TRBV4-2 and TRBJ1-3, with TRBD1 identical over 9 bases. Germline V gene data show CDR1 as LGHNA and CDR2 as YNFKEQ. The CDR3 spans 17 residues. V dropped 0 bases and J dropped 4; count of bases not matched to a gene: 7.

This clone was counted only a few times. The DNA for the CDR3 is TGCGCCAGCAGCAAGGGGGGGATTGGTGGCTACACCTTC. Residues: CASSKGGIGGYTF. This chain uses TRBV4-1 with TRBJ1-2, with D perhaps matching TRBD1 (6 bases). CDR3 length equals 13 residues. Germline CDR1 is MGHRA and CDR2 is YSYEKL. The V end lost 5 bases, the J end lost 7 bases, and 14 bases lay between the germline ends.

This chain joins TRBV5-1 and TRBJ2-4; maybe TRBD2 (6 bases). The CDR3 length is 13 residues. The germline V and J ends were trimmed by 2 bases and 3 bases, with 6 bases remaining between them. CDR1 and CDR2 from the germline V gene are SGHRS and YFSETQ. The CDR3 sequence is CASSFGSKNIQYF. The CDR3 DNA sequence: TGCGCCAGCAGCTTCGGGAGCAAAAACATTCAGTACTTC.

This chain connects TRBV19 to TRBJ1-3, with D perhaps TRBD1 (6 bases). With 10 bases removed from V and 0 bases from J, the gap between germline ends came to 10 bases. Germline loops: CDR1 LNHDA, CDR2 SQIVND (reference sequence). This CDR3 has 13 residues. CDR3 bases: TGTGCCACCGGACAGTTCTCTGGAAACACCATATATTTT. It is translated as CATGQFSGNTIYF.

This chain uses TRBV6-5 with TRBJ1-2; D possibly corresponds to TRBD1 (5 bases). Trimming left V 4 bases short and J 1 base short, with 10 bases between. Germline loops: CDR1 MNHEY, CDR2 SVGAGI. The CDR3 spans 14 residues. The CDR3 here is CASSSGHLNYGYTF. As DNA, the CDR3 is TGTGCCAGCAGTTCCGGACACCTTAACTATGGCTACACCTTC.

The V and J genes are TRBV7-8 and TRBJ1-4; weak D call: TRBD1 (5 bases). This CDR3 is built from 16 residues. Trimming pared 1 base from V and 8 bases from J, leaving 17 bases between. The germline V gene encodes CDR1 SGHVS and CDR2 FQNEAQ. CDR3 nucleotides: TGTGCCAGCAGCTTAGTGCTTGGGGGGGTTGTAGAAAAACTGTTTTTT. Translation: CASSLVLGGVVEKLFF.

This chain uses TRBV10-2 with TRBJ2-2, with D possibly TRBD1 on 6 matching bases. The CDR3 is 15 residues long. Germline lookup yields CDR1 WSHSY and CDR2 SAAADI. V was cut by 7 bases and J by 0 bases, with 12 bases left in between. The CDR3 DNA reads TGCGCCAGCACCGACAGGATTTCGAACACCGGGGAGCTGTTTTTT. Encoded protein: CASTDRISNTGELFF.

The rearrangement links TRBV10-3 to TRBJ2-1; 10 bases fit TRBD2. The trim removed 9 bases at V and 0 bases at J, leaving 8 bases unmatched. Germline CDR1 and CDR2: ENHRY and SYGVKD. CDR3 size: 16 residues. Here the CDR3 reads CAIHSGRPFSYNEQFF. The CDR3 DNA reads TGTGCCATTCATAGCGGGAGGCCATTCTCCTACAATGAGCAGTTCTTC.